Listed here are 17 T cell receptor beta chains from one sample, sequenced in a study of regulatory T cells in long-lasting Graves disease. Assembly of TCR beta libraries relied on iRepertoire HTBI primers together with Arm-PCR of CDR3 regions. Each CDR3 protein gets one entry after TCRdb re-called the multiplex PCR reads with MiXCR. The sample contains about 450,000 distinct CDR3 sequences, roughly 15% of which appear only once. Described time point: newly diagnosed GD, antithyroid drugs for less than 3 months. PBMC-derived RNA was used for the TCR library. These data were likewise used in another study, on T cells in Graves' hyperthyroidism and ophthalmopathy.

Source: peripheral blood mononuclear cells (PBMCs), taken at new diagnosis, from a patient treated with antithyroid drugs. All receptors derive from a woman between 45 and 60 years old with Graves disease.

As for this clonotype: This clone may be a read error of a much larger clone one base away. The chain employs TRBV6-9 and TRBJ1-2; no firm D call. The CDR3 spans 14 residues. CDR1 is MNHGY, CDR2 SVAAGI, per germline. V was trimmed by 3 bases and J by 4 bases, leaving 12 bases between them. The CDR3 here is CASSYSNGSYGYTF. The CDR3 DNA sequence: TGTGCCAGCAGTTACTCGAACGGGTCCTATGGCTACACCTTC.

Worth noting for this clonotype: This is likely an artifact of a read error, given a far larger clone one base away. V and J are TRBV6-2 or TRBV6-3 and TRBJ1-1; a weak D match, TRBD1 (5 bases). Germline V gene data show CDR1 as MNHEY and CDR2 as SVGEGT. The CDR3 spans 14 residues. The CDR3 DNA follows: TGTGCCGGCAGTGACAGAGAGACATACACTGAAGCTTTCTTT. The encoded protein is CAGSDRETYTEAFF.

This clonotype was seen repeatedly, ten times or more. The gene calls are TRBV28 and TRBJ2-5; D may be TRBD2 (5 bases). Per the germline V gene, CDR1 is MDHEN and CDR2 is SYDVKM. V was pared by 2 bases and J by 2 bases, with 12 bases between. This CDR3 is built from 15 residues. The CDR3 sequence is CASSLPGSRQETQYF. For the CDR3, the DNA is TGTGCCAGCAGTTTACCGGGGTCCCGGCAAGAGACCCAGTACTTC.

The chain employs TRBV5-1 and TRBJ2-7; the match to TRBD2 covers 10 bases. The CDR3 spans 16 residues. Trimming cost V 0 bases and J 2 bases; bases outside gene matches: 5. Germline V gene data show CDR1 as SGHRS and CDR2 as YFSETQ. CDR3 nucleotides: TGCGCCAGCAGCTTGGATCCTAGCGGGAGTACCTACGAGCAGTACTTC. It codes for CASSLDPSGSTYEQYF.

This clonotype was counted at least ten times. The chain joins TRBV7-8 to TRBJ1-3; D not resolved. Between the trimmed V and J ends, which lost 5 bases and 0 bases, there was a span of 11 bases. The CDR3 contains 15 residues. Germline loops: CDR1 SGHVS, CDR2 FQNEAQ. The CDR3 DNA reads TGTGCCAGCAGCCCCGACTCTTTCTCTGGAAACACCATATATTTT. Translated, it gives CASSPDSFSGNTIYF.

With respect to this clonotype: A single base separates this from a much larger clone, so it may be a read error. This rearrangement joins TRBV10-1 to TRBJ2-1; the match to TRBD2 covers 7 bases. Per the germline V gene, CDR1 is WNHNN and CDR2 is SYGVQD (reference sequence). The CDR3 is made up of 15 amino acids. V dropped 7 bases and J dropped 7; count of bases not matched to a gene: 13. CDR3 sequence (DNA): TGCGCCAGCAATCCCGGGACTGGCGGGAGTAATGAGCAGTTCTTC. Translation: CASNPGTGGSNEQFF.

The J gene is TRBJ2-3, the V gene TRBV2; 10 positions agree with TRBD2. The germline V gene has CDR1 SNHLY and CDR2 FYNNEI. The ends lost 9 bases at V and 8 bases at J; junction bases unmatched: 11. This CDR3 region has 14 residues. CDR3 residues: CASSMGIAGGTQYF. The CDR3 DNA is TGTGCCAGTAGTATGGGGATAGCGGGAGGTACGCAGTATTTT.

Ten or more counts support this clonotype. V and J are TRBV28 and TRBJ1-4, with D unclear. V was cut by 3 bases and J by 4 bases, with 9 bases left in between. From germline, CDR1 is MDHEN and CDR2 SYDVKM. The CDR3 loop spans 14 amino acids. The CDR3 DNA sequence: TGTGCCAGCAGTTTTGGTCATTTTAATGAAAAACTGTTTTTT. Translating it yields CASSFGHFNEKLFF.

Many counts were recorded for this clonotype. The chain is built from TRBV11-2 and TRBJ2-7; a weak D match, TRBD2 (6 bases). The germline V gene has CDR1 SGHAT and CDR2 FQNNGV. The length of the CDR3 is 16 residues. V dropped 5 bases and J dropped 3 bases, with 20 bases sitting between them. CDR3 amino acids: CASSPTPSAQYYEQYF. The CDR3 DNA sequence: TGTGCCAGCAGCCCCACCCCTAGCGCCCAATACTACGAGCAGTACTTC.

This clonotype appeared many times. DNA of the CDR3: TGTGCCAGCAGTTTCTTATTGCGCGGGGCCTACAATGAGCAGTTCTTC. Translating gives CASSFLLRGAYNEQFF. The chain couples TRBV27 to TRBJ2-1, with D possibly matching TRBD2 (6 bases). The CDR3 is 16 residues long. V lost 3 bases to trimming and J lost 2 bases, with 14 bases between them. Germline V gene sequence: CDR1 MNHEY, CDR2 SMNVEV (reference sequence).

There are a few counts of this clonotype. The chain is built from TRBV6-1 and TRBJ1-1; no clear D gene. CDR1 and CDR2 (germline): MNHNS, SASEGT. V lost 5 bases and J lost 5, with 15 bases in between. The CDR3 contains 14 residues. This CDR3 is CASSPRGTETEAFF. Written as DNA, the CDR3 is TGTGCCAGCAGTCCCAGAGGTACCGAAACTGAAGCTTTCTTT.

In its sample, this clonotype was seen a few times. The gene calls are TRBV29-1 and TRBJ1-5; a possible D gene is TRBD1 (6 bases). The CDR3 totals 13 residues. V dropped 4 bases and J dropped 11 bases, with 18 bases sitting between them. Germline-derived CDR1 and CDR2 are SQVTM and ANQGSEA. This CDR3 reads CSVVAGALGAQHF. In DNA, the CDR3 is TGCAGCGTTGTTGCAGGGGCTCTAGGGGCCCAGCATTTT.

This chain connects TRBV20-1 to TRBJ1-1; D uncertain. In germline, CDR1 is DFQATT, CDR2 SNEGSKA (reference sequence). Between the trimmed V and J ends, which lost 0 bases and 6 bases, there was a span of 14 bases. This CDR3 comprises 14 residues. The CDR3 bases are TGCAGTGCTAGAGATCAGGCCAGGTGGGCTGAAGCTTTCTTT. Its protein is CSARDQARWAEAFF.

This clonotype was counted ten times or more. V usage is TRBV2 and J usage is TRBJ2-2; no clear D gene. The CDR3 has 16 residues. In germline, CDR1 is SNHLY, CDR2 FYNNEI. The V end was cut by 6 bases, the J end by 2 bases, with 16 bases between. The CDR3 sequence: CASSPTGYRNTGELFF. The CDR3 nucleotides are TGTGCCAGCAGCCCCACGGGCTACCGTAACACCGGGGAGCTGTTTTTT.

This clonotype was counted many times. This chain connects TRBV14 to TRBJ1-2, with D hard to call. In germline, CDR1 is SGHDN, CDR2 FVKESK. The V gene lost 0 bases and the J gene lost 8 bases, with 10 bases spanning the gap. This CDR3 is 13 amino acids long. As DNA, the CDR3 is TGTGCCAGCAGCCAAGAATTAGGACGGGGCTACACCTTC. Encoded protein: CASSQELGRGYTF.

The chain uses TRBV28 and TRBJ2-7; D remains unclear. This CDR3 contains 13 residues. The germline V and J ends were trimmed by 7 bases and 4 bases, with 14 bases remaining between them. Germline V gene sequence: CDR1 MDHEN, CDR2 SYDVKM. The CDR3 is CASITTGGYEQYF. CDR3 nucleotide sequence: TGTGCCAGCATCACGACGGGCGGATACGAGCAGTACTTC. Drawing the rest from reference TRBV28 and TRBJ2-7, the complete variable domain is DVKVTQSSRYLVKRTGEKVFLECVQDMDHENMFWYRQDPGLGLRLIYFSYDVKMKEKGDIPEGYSVSREKKERFSLILESASTNQTSMYLCASITTGGYEQYFGPGTRLTVT.

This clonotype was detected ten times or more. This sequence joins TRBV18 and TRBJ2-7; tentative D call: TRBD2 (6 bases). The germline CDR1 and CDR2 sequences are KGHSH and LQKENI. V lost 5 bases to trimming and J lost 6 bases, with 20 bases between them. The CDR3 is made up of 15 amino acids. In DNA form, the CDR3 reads TGTGCCAGCTCAAATACTAGCCCTCCTCGTAGCGAGCAGTACTTC. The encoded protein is CASSNTSPPRSEQYF.